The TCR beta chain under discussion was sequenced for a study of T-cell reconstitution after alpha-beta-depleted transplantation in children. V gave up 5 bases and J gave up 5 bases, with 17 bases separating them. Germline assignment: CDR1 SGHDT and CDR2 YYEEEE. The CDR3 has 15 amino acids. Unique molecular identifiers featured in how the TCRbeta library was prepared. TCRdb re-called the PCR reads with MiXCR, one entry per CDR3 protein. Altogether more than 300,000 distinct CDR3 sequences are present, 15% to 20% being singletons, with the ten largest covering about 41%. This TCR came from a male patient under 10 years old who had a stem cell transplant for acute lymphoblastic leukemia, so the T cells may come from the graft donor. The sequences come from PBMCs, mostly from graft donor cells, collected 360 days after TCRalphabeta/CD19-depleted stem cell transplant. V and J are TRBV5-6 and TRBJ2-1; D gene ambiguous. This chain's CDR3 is CASSKVFNTHNEQFF. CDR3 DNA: TGTGCCAGCAGTAAGGTGTTTAACACACACAATGAGCAGTTCTTC.